This TCR beta chain was captured in a study of blood T cell repertoires in COVID-19. Per germline, CDR1 MNHEY and CDR2 SVGAGI. The CDR3 consists of 14 residues. Trimming removed 5 bases at V and 11 bases at J, with 22 bases between. Participants spanned ages about 18 to 100 years and resided in 20 to 30 US areas. Source study methods: Researchers report that nucleated cell counts were estimated from reference gene primer amplification. Sequenced by immunoSEQ multiplex PCR; TCRdb stores in-frame clones only, minus some. The D gene and trimming were derived from the DNA, and the V and J assignments and clone size from that table. This table holds over 200,000 clones, around 84% found once.

Material for sequencing was PBMCs or T cells enriched from blood (not recorded which). The V gene is TRBV6-5, the J gene TRBJ2-7; possible D gene TRBD1, 5 bases. The receptor was derived from a man aged 35 to 55 who had recovered from COVID-19. CDR3 nucleotide sequence: TGTGCCAGCAGTCTACCGGACACGTCAGGGTTAAAGTACTTC. Amino acid sequence: CASSLPDTSGLKYF.